This T cell receptor (beta chain) was identified during a study of blood T cell repertoires in COVID-19. This CDR3 has 16 amino acids. Germline V lookup: CDR1 MGHRA, CDR2 YSYEKL. The J segment lost 3 bases and the V segment lost 1 base, leaving 9 bases of the junction unmatched. Generated by immunoSEQ multiplex PCR, the TCRdb table keeps only in-frame clones and is missing some. This sample carries 200,000 to 250,000 clones, 85% to 90% of them seen once, and the ten largest clones take under 4%. Sequences were obtained from PBMCs or T cells enriched from blood (not recorded which). The TCR originated in a woman aged 18-29 years in a cohort exposed to, infected with or recovered from COVID-19 (not recorded which). The chain is built from TRBV4-1 and TRBJ2-7; TRBD2 matches at 7 bases. The CDR3 sequence: CASSQAPAGKGYEQYF. The CDR3 DNA follows: TGCGCCAGCAGCCAAGCCCCAGCGGGGAAGGGCTACGAGCAGTACTTC.